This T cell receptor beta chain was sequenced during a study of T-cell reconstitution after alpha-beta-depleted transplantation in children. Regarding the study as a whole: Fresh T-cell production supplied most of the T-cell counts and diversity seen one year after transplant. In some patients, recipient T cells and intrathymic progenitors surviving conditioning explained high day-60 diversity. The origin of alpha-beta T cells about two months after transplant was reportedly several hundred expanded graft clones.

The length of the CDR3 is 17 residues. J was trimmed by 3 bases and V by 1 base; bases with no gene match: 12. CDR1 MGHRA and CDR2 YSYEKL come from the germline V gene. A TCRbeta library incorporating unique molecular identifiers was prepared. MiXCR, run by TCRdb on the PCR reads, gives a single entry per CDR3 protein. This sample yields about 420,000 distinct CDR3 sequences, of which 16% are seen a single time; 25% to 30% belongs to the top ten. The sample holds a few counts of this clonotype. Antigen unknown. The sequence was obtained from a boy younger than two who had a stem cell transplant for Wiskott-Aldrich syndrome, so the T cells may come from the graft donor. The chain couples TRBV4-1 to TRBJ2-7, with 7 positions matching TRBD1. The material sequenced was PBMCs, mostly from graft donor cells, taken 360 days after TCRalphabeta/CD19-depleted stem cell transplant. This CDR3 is CASSQATGPPMNYEQYF. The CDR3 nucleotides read TGCGCCAGCAGCCAAGCGACAGGGCCTCCTATGAACTACGAGCAGTACTTC.